This TCR beta chain was found in a study of blood T cell repertoires in COVID-19. Across the study: Symptom resolution, clearance, or two negative PCRs marked donors in Cohort 3 as recovered. Sample material is recorded as cDNA or gDNA derived from T cells, B-cell-depleted T cells, or PBMCs.

TCRdb keeps only in-frame clones here, not all; method: immunoSEQ multiplex PCR. The sample lists a few hundred thousand clones, approximately 87% occurring once. Of note for this clone: Other DNA sequences of this sample code for an identical CDR3.

V was clipped by 0 bases and J by 6 bases; unmatched bases: 1. Germline V gene data show CDR1 as MNHEY and CDR2 as SMNVEV (reference sequence). CDR3 length: 15 amino acids. Sequences were obtained from PBMCs or T cells enriched from blood (not recorded which). The chain is built from TRBV27 and TRBJ2-1; TRBD2 matches 11 bases. The receptor was derived from a man aged 40-49 years in a cohort exposed to, infected with or recovered from COVID-19 (not recorded which). The CDR3 nucleotides read TGTGCCAGCAGTTTATCACTAGCGGGAGCCAATGAGCAGTTCTTC. Its translation is CASSLSLAGANEQFF.